This T cell receptor (beta chain) stems from a study of blood T cells in healthy people across ages. Only one count was recorded for this clonotype. As yet, its antigen is unknown. A second about 7 to 11 cycle PCR used barcoded and J-beta primers. One entry per CDR3 protein results from TCRdb running MiXCR on the 5' RACE reads. The sample yields about 1.4 million distinct CDR3 sequences, almost 60% seen once. Per the germline V gene, CDR1 is LGHNA and CDR2 is YNFKEQ. The CDR3 runs 18 residues. V lost 0 bases, J lost 0 bases, and 17 bases lay in between. Broader study findings: It was the long-lived donors that had more naive CD4+ cells and higher diversity than aged donors.

The sequence was collected from a man younger than 35 in good health. Sequences were obtained from blood. V and J are TRBV4-2 and TRBJ1-1; D is possibly TRBD1 (6 bases). The chain's CDR3 is CASSQDLFRTAMNTEAFF. The CDR3 DNA follows: TGTGCCAGCAGCCAAGATTTGTTTAGGACAGCCATGAACACTGAAGCTTTCTTT.